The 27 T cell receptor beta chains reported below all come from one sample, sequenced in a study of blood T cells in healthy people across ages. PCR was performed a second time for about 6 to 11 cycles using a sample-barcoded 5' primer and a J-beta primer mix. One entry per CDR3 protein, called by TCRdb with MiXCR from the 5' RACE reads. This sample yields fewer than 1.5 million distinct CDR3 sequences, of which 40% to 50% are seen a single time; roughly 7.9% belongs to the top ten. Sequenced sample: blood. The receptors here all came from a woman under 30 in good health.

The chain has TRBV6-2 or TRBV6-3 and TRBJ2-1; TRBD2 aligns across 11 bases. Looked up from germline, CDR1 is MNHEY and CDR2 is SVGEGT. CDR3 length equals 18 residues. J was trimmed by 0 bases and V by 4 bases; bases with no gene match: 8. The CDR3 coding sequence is TGTGCCAGCAGTTTCTTGGGGACTAGCGGTTACTCCTACAATGAGCAGTTCTTC. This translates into CASSFLGTSGYSYNEQFF.

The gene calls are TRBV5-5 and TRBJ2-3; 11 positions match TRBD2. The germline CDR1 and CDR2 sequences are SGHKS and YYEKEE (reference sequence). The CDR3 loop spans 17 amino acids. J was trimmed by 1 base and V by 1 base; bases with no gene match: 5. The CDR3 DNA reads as TGTGCCAGCAGCTTGAGGGGACTAGCGGAGCGCACAGATACGCAGTATTTT. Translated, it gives CASSLRGLAERTDTQYF.

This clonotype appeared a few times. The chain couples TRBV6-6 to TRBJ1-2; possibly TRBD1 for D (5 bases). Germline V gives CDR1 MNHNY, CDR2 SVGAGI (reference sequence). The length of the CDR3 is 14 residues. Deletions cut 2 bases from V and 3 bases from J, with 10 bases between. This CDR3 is CASSYPGDDYGYTF. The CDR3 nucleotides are TGTGCCAGCAGTTACCCGGGGGATGACTATGGCTACACCTTC.

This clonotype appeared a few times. The CDR3, as DNA: TGTGCCAGCAGCATAGACGTGGCCCCCCCCACAGATACGCAGTATTTT. Its translation is CASSIDVAPPTDTQYF. This chain connects TRBV7-2 to TRBJ2-3; D remains unclear. V lost 5 bases and J lost 2, with 17 bases in between. The CDR3 extends over 16 amino acids. Germline assignment: CDR1 SGHTA and CDR2 FQGNSA.

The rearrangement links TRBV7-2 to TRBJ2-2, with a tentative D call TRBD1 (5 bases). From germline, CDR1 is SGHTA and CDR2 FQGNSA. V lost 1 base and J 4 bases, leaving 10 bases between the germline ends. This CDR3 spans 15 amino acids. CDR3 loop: CASSLVGQTTGELFF. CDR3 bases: TGTGCCAGCAGCTTAGTGGGGCAGACCACCGGGGAGCTGTTTTTT.

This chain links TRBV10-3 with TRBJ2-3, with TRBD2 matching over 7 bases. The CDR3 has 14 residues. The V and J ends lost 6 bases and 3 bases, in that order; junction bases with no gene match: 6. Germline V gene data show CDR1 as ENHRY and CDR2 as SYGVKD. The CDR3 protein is CAIRERGQTDTQYF. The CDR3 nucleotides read TGTGCCATCAGGGAGCGGGGCCAGACAGATACGCAGTATTTT.

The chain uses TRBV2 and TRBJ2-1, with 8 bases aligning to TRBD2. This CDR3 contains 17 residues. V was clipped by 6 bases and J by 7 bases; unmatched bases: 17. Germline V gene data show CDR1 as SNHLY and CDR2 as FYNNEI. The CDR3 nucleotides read TGTGCCAGCAGCGAATTAAGCGGGGGACGGCCCTGGAATGAGCAGTTCTTC. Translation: CASSELSGGRPWNEQFF.

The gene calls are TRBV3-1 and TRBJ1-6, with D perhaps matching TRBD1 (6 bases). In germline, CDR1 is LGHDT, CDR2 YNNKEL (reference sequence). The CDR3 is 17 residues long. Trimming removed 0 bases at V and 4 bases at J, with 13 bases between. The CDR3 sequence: CASSQDGGGPYNSPLHF. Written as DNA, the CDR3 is TGTGCCAGCAGCCAAGATGGGGGGGGGCCTTATAATTCACCCCTCCACTTT.

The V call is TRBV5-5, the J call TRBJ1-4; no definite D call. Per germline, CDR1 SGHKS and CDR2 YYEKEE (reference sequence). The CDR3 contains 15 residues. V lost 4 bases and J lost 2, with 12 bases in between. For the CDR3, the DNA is TGTGCCAGCAGCCTTAGTTTTTGGACTAATGAAAAACTGTTTTTT. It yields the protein CASSLSFWTNEKLFF.

CDR3 bases: TGTGCCAGCAGCTACGGGAGAGCTAATGAAAAACTGTTTTTT. Amino acid sequence: CASSYGRANEKLFF. The rearrangement joins TRBV6-6 to TRBJ1-4; D remains unclear. This CDR3 is 14 amino acids long. The V gene lost 6 bases and the J gene lost 3 bases, with 11 bases spanning the gap. From germline, CDR1 is MNHNY and CDR2 SVGAGI (reference sequence).

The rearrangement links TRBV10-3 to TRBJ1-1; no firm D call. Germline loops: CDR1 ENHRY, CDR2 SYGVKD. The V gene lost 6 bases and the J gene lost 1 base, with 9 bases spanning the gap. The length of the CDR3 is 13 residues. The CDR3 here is CAISPLGNTEAFF. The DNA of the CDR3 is TGTGCCATCAGCCCCCTAGGGAACACTGAAGCTTTCTTT.

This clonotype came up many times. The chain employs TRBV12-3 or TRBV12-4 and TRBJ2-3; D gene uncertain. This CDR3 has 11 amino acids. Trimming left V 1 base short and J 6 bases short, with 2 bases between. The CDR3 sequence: CASSLGDTQYF. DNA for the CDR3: TGTGCCAGCAGTTTAGGGGATACGCAGTATTTT.

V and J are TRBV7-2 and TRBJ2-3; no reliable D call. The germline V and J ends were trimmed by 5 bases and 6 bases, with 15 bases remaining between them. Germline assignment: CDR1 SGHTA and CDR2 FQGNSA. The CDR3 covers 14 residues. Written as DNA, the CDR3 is TGTGCCAGCAGCCCTCCTTTCGGCCGGGATACGCAGTATTTT. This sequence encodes CASSPPFGRDTQYF.

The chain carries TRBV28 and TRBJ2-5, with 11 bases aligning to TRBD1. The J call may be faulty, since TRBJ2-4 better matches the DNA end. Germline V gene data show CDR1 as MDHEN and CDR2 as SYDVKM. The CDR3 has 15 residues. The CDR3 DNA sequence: TGTGCCAGCAGTCTCCCCGGGACAGGGGGAAACATTCAGTACTTC. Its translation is CASSLPGTGGNIQYF.

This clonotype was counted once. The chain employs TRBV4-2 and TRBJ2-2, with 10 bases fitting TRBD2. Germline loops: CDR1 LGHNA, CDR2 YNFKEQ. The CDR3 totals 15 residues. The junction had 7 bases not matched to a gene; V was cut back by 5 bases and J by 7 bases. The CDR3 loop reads CASSGSGGAVGELFF. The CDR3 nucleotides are TGTGCCAGCAGCGGCAGCGGGGGGGCCGTCGGGGAGCTGTTTTTT.

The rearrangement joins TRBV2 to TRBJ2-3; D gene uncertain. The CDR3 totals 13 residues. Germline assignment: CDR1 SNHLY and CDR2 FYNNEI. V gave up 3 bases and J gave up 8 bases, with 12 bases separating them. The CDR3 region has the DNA TGTGCCAGCAGTGACGAGTCCCTAGGTACGCAGTATTTT. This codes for CASSDESLGTQYF.

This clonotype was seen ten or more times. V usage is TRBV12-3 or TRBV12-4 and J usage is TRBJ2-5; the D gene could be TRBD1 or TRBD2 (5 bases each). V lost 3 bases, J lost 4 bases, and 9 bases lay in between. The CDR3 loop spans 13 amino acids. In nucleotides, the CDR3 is TGTGCCAGCAGTTTCGCAGGGAGAGAGACCCAGTACTTC. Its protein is CASSFAGRETQYF.

The CDR3: CASDIEKGATDTQYF. The CDR3 DNA is TGTGCCAGCGACATTGAAAAGGGGGCAACAGATACGCAGTATTTT. The chain has TRBV2 and TRBJ2-3; TRBD1 matches at 7 bases. Germline lookup yields CDR1 SNHLY and CDR2 FYNNEI. Trimming cost V 8 bases and J 3 bases; bases outside gene matches: 11. The CDR3 sequence is 15 residues long.

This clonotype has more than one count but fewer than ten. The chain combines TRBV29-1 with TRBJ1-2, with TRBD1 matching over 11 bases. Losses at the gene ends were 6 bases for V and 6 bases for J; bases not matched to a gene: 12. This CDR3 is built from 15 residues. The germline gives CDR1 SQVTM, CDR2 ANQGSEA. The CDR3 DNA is TGCAGCGTGCTGGACAGGGGGCGTGTGGGAGATGGCTACACCTTC. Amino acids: CSVLDRGRVGDGYTF.

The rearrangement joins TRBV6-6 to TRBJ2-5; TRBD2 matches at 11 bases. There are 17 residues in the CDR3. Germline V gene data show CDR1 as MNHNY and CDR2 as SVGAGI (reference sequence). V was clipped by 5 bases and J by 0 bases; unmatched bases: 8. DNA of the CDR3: TGTGCCAGCAGTCGCTTCTCTAGCGGGGGGTACCAAGAGACCCAGTACTTC. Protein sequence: CASSRFSSGGYQETQYF.

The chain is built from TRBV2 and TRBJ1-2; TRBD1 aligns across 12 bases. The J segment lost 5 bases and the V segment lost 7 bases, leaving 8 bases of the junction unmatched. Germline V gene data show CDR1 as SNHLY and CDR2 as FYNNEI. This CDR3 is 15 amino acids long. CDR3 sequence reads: CASNQGTGGLYGYTF. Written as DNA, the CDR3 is TGTGCCAGCAACCAGGGGACAGGGGGCTTATATGGCTACACCTTC.

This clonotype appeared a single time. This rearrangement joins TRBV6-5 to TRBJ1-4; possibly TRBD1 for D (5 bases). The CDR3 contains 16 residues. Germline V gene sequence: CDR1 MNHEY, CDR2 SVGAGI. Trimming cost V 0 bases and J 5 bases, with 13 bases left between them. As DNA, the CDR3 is TGTGCCAGCAGTTACTCGATGGGAGGGGAGAATGAAAAACTGTTTTTT. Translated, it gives CASSYSMGGENEKLFF.

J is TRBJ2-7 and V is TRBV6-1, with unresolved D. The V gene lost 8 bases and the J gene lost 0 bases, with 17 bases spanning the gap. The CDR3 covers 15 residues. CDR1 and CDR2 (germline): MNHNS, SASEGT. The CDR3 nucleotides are TGTGCCAGCGCCCCCTCGACGGGTTACTCCTACGAGCAGTACTTC. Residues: CASAPSTGYSYEQYF.

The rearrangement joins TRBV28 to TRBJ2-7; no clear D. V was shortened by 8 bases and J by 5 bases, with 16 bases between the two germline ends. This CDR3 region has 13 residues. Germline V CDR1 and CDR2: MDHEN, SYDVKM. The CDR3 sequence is CASRLGNPNEQYF. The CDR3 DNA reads TGTGCCAGCCGGTTGGGGAATCCCAACGAGCAGTACTTC.

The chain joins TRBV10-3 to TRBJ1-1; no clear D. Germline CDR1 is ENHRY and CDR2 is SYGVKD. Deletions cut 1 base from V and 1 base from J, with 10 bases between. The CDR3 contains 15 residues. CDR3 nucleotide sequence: TGTGCCATCAGTGAGTATGGACCTGCGAACACTGAAGCTTTCTTT. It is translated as CAISEYGPANTEAFF.

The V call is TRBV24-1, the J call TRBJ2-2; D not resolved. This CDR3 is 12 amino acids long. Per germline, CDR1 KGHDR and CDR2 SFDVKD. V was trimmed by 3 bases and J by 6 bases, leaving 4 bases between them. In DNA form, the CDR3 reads TGTGCCACCAGTGATCGCCCCGGGGAGCTGTTTTTT. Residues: CATSDRPGELFF.

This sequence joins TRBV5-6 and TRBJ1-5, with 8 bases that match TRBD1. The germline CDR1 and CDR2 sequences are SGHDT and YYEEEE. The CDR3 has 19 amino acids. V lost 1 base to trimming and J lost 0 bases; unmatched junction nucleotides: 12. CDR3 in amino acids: CASSLYIPGGAGSNQPQHF. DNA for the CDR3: TGTGCCAGCAGCTTGTATATCCCAGGGGGCGCGGGTAGCAATCAGCCCCAGCATTTT.